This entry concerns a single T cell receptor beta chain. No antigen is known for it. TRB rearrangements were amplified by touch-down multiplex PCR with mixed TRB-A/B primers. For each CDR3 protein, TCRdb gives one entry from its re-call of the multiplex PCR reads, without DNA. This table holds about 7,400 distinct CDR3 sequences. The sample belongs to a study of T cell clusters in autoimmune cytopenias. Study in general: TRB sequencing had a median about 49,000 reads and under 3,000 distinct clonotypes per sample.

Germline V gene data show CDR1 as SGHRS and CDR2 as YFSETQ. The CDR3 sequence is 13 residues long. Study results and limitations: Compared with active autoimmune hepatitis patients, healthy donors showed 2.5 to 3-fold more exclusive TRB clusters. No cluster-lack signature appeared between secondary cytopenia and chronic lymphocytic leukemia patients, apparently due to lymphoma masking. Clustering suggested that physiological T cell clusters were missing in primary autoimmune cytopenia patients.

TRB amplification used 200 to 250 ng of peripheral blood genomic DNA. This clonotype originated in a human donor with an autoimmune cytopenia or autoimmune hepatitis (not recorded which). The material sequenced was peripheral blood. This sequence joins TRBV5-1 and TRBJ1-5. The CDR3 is CASSLWEGQPQHF.